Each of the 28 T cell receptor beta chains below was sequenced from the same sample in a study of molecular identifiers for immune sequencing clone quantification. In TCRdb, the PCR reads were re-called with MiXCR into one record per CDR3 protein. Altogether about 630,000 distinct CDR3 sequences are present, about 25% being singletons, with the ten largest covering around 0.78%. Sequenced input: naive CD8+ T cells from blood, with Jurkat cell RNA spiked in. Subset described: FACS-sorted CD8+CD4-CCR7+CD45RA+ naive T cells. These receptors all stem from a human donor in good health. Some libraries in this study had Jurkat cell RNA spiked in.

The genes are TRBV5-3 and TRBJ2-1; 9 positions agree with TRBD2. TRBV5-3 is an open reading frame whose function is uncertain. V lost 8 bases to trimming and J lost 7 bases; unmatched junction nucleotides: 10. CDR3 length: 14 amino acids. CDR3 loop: CASSFSGSVNEQFF. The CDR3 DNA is TGTGCCAGCAGTTTTAGCGGGAGTGTAAATGAGCAGTTCTTC.

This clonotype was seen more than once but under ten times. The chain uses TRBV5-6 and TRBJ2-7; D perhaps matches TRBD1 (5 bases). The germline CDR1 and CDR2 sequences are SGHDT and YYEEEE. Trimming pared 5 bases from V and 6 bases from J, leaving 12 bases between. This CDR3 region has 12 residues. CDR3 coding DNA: TGTGCCAGCAGTACTGGGGCAATCGAGCAGTACTTC. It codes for CASSTGAIEQYF.

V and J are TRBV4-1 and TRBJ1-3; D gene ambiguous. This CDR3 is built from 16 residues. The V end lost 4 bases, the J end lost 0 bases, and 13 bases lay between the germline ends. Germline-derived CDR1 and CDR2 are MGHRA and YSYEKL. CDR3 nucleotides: TGCGCCAGCAGCCCTGGTCGGGCCGACTCTGGAAACACCATATATTTT. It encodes CASSPGRADSGNTIYF.

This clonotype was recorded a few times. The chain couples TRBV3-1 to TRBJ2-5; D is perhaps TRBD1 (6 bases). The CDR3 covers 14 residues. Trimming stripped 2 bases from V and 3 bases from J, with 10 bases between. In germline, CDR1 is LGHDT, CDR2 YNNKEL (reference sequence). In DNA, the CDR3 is TGTGCCAGCAGCCAACAGGGGCATAAAGAGACCCAGTACTTC. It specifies CASSQQGHKETQYF.

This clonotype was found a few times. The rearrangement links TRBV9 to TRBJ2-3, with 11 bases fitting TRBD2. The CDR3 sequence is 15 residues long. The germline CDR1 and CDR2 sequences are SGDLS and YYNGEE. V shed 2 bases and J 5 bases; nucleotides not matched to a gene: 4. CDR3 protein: CASSVSGRAIDTQYF. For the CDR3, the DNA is TGTGCCAGCAGCGTTAGCGGGAGGGCGATAGATACGCAGTATTTT.

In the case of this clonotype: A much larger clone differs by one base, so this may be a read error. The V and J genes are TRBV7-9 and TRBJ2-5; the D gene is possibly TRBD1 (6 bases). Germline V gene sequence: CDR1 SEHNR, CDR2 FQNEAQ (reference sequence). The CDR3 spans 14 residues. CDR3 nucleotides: TGTGTCAGCCGCCCCGGGACACCTAAAGAGACCCAGTACTTC. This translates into CVSRPGTPKETQYF.

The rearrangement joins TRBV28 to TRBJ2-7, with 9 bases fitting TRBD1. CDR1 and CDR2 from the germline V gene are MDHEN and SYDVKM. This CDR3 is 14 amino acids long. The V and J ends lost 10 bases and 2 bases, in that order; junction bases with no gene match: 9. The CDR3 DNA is TGTGCCACCTCCTTGGGACAGGGCCCCTACGAGCAGTACTTC. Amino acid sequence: CATSLGQGPYEQYF.

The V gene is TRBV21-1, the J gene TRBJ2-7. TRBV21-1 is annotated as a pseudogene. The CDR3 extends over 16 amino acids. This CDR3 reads CASSKVWQDLYYEQYF. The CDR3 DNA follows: TGTGCCAGCAGCAAAGTGTGGCAGGACCTATACTACGAGCAGTACTTC.

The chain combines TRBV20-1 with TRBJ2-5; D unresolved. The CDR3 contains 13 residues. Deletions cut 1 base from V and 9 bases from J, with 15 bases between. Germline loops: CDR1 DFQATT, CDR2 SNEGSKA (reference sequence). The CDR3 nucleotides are TGCAGTGCTAGAGGACTCCACGTTTGGGCCCAGTACTTC. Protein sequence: CSARGLHVWAQYF.

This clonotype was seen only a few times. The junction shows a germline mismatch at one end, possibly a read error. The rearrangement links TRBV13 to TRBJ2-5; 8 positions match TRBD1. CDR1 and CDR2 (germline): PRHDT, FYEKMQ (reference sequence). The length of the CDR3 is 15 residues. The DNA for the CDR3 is TGTGCCAGCAGCCTAGGGACAGGTTGGCAAGAGACCCAGTACTTC. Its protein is CASSLGTGWQETQYF.

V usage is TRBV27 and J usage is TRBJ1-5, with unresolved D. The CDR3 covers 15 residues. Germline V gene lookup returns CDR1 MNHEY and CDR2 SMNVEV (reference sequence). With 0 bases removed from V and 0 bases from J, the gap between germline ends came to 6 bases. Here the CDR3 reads CASSLSGLSNQPQHF. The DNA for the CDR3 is TGTGCCAGCAGTTTATCTGGGCTTAGCAATCAGCCCCAGCATTTT.

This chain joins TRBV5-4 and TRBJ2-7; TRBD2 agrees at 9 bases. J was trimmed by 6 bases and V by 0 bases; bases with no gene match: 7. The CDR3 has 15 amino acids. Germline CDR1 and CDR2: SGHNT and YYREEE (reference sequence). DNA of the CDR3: TGTGCCAGCAGCTTGGATGTAGCGGGAGCGGCCGAGCAGTACTTC. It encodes CASSLDVAGAAEQYF. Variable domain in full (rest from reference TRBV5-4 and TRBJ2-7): ETGVTQSPTHLIKTRGQQVTLRCSSQSGHNTVSWYQQALGQGPQFIFQYYREEENGRGNFPPRFSGLQFPNYSSELNVNALELDDSALYLCASSLDVAGAAEQYFGPGTRLTVT.

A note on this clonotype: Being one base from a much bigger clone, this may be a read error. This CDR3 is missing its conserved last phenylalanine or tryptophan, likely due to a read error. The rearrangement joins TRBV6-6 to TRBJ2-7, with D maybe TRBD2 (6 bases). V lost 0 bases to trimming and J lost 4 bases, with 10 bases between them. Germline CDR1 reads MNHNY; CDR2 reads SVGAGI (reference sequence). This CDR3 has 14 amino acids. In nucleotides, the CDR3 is TGTGCCAGCAGTTACTCGAGACTAGGGTACGAGCAGTACATC. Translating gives CASSYSRLGYEQYI.

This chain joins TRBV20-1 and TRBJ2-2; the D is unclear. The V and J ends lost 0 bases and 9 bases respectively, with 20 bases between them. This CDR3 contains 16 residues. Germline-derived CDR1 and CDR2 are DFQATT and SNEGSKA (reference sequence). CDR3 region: CSARDMASPETRELFF. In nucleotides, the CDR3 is TGCAGTGCTAGAGATATGGCGAGTCCCGAAACCCGGGAGCTGTTTTTT.

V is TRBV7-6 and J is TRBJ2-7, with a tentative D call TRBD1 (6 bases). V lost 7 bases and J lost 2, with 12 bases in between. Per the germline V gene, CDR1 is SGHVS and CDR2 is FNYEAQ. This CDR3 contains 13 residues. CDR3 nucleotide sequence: TGTGCCAGCAACGCTGGGACACCCTACGAGCAGTACTTC. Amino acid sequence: CASNAGTPYEQYF.

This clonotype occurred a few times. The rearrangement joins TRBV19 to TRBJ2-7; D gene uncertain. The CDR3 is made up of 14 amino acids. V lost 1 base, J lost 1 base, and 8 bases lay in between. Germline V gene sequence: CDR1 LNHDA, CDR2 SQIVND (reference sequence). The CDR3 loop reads CASSIVSASYEQYF. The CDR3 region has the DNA TGTGCCAGTAGTATAGTGTCGGCTTCCTACGAGCAGTACTTC. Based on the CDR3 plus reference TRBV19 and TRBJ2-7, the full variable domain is DGGITQSPKYLFRKEGQNVTLSCEQNLNHDAMYWYRQDPGQGLRLIYYSQIVNDFQKGDIAEGYSVSREKKESFPLTVTSAQKNPTAFYLCASSIVSASYEQYFGPGTRLTVT.

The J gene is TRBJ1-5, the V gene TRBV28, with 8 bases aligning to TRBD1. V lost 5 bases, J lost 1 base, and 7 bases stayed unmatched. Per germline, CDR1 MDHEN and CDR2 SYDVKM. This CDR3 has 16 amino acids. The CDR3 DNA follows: TGTGCCAGCAGTCCTGGACAGGGTCTAAGCAATCAGCCCCAGCATTTT. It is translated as CASSPGQGLSNQPQHF.

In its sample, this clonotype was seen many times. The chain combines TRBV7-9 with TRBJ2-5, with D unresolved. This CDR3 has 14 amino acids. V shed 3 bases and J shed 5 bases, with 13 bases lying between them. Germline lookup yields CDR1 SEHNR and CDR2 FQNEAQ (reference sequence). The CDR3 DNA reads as TGTGCCAGCAGCTTGCTTTTGGCCGCGGAGACCCAGTACTTC. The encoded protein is CASSLLLAAETQYF.

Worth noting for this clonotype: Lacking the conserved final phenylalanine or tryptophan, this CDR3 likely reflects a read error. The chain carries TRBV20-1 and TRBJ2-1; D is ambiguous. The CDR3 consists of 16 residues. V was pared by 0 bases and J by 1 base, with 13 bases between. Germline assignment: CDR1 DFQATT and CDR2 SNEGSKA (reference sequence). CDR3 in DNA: TGCAGTGCTAGAGATCATCAGGTCACTTCCTACAATGAGCAGTTCCTC. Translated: CSARDHQVTSYNEQFL.

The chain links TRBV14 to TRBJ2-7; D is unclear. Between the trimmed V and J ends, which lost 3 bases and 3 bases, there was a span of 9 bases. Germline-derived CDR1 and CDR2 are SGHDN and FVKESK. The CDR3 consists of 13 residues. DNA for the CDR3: TGTGCCAGCAGCCATTCGTTCCGCTACGAGCAGTACTTC. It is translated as CASSHSFRYEQYF. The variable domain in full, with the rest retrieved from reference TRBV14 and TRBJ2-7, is EAGVTQFPSHSVIEKGQTVTLRCDPISGHDNLYWYRRVMGKEIKFLLHFVKESKQDESGMPNNRFLAERTGGTYSTLKVQPAELEDSGVYFCASSHSFRYEQYFGPGTRLTVT.

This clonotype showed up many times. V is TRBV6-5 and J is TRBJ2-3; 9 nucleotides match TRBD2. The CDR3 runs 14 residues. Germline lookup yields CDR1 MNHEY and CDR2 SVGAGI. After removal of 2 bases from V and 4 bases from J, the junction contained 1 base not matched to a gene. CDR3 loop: CASSYERGADTQYF. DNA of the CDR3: TGTGCCAGCAGTTACGAGCGGGGGGCAGATACGCAGTATTTT.

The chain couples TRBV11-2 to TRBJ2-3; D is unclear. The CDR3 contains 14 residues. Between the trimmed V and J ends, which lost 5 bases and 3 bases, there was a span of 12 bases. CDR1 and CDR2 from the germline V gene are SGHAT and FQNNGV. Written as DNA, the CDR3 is TGTGCCAGCAGCCCCAGAGAGAGGACAGATACGCAGTATTTT. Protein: CASSPRERTDTQYF.

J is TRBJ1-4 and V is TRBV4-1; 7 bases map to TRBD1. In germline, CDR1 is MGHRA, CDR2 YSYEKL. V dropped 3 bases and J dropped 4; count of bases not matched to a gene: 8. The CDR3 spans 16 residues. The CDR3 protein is CASSHPRTGRNEKLFF. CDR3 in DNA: TGCGCCAGCAGCCACCCTCGGACAGGCCGTAATGAAAAACTGTTTTTT.

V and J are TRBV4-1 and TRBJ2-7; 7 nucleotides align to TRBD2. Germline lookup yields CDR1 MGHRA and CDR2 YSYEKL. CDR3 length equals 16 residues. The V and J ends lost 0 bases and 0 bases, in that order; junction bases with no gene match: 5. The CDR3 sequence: CASSQDYRGVSYEQYF. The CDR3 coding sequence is TGCGCCAGCAGCCAAGATTATCGGGGGGTCTCCTACGAGCAGTACTTC.

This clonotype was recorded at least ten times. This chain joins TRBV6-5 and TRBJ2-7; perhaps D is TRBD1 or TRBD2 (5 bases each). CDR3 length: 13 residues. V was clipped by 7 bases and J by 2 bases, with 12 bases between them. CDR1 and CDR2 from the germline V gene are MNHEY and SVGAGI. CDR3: CASTPGRTYEQYF. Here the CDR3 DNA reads TGTGCCAGCACCCCGGGACGTACCTACGAGCAGTACTTC.

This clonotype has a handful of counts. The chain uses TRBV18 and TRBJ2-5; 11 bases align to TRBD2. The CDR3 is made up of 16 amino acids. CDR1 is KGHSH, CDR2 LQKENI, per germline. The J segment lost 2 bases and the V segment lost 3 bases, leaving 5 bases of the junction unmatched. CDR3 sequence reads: CASSPGTSGFQETQYF. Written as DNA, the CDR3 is TGTGCCAGCTCACCGGGGACTAGCGGCTTTCAAGAGACCCAGTACTTC.

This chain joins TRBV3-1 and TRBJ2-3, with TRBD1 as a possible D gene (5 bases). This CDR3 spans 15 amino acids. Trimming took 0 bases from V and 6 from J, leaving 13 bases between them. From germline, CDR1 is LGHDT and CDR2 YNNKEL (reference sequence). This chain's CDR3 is CASSQEGLPPDTQYF. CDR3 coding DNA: TGTGCCAGCAGCCAAGAGGGGCTACCCCCGGATACGCAGTATTTT.

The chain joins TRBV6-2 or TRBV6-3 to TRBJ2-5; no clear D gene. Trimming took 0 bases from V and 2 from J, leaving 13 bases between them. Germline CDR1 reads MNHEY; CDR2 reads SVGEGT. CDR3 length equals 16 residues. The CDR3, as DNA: TGTGCCAGCAGTTACTCGGTGGCGGAATTACAAGAGACCCAGTACTTC. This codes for CASSYSVAELQETQYF.